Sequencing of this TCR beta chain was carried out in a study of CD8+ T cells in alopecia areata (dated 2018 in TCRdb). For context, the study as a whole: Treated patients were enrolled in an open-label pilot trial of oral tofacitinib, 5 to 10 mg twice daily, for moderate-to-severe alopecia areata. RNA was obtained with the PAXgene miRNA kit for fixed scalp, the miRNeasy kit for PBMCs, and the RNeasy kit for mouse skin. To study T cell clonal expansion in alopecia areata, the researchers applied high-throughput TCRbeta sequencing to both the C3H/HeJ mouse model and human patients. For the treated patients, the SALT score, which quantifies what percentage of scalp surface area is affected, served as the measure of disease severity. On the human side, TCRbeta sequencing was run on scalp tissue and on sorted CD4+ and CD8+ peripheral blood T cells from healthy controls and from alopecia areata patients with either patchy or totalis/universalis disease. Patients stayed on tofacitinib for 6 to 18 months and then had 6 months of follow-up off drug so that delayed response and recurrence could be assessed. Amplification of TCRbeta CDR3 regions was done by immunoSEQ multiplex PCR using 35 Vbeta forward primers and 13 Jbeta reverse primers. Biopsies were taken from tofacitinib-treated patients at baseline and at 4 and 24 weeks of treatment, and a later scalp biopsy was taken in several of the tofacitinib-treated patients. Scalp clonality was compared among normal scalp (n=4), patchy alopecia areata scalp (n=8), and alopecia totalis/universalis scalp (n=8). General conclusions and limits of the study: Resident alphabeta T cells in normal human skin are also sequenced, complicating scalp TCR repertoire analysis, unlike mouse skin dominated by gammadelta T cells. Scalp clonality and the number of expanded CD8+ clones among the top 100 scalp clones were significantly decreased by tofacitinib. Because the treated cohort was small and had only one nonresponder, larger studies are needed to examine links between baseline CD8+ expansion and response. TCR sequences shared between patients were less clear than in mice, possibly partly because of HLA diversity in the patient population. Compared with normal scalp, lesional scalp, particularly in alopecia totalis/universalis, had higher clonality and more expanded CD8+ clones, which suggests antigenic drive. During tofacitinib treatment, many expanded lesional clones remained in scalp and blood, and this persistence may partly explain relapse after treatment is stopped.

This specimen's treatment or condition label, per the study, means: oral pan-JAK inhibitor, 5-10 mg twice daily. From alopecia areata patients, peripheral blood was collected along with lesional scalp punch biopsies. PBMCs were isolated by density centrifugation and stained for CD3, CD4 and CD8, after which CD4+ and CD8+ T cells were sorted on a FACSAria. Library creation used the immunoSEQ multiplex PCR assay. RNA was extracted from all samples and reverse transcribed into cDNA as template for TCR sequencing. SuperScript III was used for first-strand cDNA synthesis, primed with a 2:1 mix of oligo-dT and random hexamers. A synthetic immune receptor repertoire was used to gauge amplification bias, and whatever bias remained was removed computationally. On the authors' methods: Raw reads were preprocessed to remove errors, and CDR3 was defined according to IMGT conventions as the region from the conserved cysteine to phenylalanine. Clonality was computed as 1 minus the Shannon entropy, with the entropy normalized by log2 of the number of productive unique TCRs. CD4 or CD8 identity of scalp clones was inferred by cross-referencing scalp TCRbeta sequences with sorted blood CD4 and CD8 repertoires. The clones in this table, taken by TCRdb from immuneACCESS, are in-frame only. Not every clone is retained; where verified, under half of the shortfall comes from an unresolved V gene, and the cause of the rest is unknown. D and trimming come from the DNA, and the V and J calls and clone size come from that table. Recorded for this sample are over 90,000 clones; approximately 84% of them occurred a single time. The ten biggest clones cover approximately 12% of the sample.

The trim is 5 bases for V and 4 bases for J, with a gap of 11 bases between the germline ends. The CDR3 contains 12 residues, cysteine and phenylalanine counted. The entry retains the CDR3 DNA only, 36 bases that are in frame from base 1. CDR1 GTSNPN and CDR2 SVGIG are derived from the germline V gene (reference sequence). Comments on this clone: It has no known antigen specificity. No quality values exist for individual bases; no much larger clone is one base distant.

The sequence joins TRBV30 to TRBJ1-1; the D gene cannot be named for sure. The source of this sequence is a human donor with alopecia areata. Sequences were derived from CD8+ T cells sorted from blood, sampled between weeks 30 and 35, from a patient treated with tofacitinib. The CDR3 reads CAWDPGSTEAFF. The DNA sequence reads TGTGCCTGGGACCCGGGGAGCACTGAAGCTTTCTTT.